Presented here are 20 T cell receptor beta chains from one specimen sequenced in a study of CD8 T cells in Susac syndrome. Random-hexamer reverse transcription was applied to roughly 0.5 to 1 ug RNA. Via MiXCR, TCRdb re-called the immunoSEQ multiplex PCR reads, giving one row per CDR3 protein. The sample lists about 150,000 distinct CDR3 sequences, around 96% occurring once. Sequencing used CD4+ T cells from PBMCs. These receptors originate from a human donor with Susac syndrome.

The chain uses TRBV25-1 and TRBJ1-5; 8 nucleotides align to TRBD1. The germline V gene has CDR1 MGHDK and CDR2 SYGVNS. The CDR3 has 14 amino acids. The V gene end was trimmed by 3 bases and the J gene end by 6 bases; junction bases not matched to a gene: 4. The CDR3 sequence is CASSESGGGQPQHF. CDR3 coding DNA: TGTGCCAGCAGTGAGTCAGGGGGCGGTCAGCCCCAGCATTTT.

This sequence joins TRBV19 and TRBJ2-7, with D unclear. V was clipped by 0 bases and J by 3 bases, with 0 bases between them. The CDR3 sequence is 11 residues long. Germline CDR1 LNHDA, CDR2 SQIVND (reference sequence). CDR3 in amino acids: CASSIDYEQYF. In nucleotides, the CDR3 is TGTGCCAGTAGTATAGACTACGAGCAGTACTTC. The full variable domain, rest sourced from reference TRBV19 and TRBJ2-7, is DGGITQSPKYLFRKEGQNVTLSCEQNLNHDAMYWYRQDPGQGLRLIYYSQIVNDFQKGDIAEGYSVSREKKESFPLTVTSAQKNPTAFYLCASSIDYEQYFGPGTRLTVT.

The chain uses TRBV7-8 and TRBJ1-5, with D tentatively TRBD1 (5 bases). The V gene lost 4 bases and the J gene lost 5 bases, with 9 bases spanning the gap. This CDR3 contains 13 residues. Germline V gives CDR1 SGHVS, CDR2 FQNEAQ. The CDR3 loop reads CASSSSGHQPQHF. DNA for the CDR3: TGTGCCAGCAGCTCCTCAGGGCATCAGCCCCAGCATTTT.

V usage is TRBV15 and J usage is TRBJ2-3, with a weak D call TRBD2 (5 bases). CDR1 LNHNV and CDR2 YYDKDF come from the germline V gene (reference sequence). The CDR3 runs to 16 residues. The V end lost 0 bases, the J end lost 3 bases, and 13 bases lay between the germline ends. CDR3 sequence: CATSRDGLLGTDTQYF. The CDR3 DNA follows: TGTGCCACCAGCAGAGATGGGTTACTAGGGACAGATACGCAGTATTTT.

This clonotype was detected once. This chain uses TRBV7-9 with TRBJ2-7; weak D call: TRBD1 (6 bases). Trimming left V 3 bases short and J 6 bases short, with 18 bases between. The germline gives CDR1 SEHNR, CDR2 FQNEAQ (reference sequence). This CDR3 region has 15 residues. The CDR3 sequence is CASSLRDKALGEQYF. In DNA, the CDR3 is TGTGCCAGCAGCTTGAGGGACAAGGCTTTGGGCGAGCAGTACTTC.

This chain joins TRBV1 and TRBJ2-3. TRBV1 is a known pseudogene. The length of the CDR3 is 17 residues. In DNA, the CDR3 is TGCACCAGCAGCCAAGAAACTCGTAAGAAGTACAGAGATACGCAGTATTTT. Amino acids: CTSSQETRKKYRDTQYF.

The J gene is TRBJ2-6, the V gene TRBV18, with TRBD2 as a possible D gene (5 bases). This CDR3 region has 19 residues. V was trimmed by 0 bases and J by 0 bases, leaving 15 bases between them. The germline V gene has CDR1 KGHSH and CDR2 LQKENI. The CDR3 DNA reads as TGTGCCAGCTCACCACCTACCGGGCAGCGGAGCTCTGGGGCCAACGTCCTGACTTTC. Amino acids: CASSPPTGQRSSGANVLTF.

The chain links TRBV29-1 to TRBJ1-1; the D gene is possibly TRBD1 (5 bases). Deletions cut 4 bases from V and 6 bases from J, with 9 bases between. CDR3 length: 11 residues. Germline-derived CDR1 and CDR2 are SQVTM and ANQGSEA. CDR3 sequence reads: CSVGGGSEAFF. The CDR3 DNA reads as TGCAGCGTTGGGGGGGGTTCTGAAGCTTTCTTT.

The rearrangement links TRBV4-2 to TRBJ2-1; 7 bases are shared with TRBD2. The V segment lost 0 bases and the J segment 10 bases; nucleotides outside the gene matches: 9. The CDR3 contains 15 residues. Germline lookup yields CDR1 LGHNA and CDR2 YNFKEQ. CDR3 nucleotides: TGTGCCAGCAGCCAAGAACGACTAGCCTCGGTGGAGCAGTTCTTC. Its translation is CASSQERLASVEQFF.

This clonotype was seen once. The rearrangement links TRBV29-1 to TRBJ1-4; no definite D call. CDR1 SQVTM and CDR2 ANQGSEA come from the germline V gene. The CDR3 extends over 14 amino acids. With 0 bases removed from V and 4 bases from J, the gap between germline ends came to 9 bases. CDR3 DNA: TGCAGCGTTGAAGATCCCAGGCATAATGAAAAACTGTTTTTT. It encodes CSVEDPRHNEKLFF.

V gene TRBV2 combines with J gene TRBJ1-2; D gene ambiguous. V lost 1 base and J lost 8, with 14 bases in between. Germline V gene sequence: CDR1 SNHLY, CDR2 FYNNEI. The CDR3 sequence is 14 residues long. The CDR3 region is CASSEGEGMGGYTF. CDR3 DNA sequence: TGTGCCAGCAGTGAAGGGGAAGGGATGGGGGGCTACACCTTC.

V gene TRBV5-4 combines with J gene TRBJ2-5; 8 bases line up with TRBD2. The germline gives CDR1 SGHNT, CDR2 YYREEE (reference sequence). Trimming cost V 4 bases and J 1 base; bases outside gene matches: 6. This CDR3 is 15 amino acids long. CDR3 sequence: CASSGGGLSQETQYF. The CDR3 nucleotides read TGTGCCAGCAGCGGCGGGGGGCTGTCCCAAGAGACCCAGTACTTC. Filled out from reference TRBV5-4 and TRBJ2-5, the complete variable domain reads ETGVTQSPTHLIKTRGQQVTLRCSSQSGHNTVSWYQQALGQGPQFIFQYYREEENGRGNFPPRFSGLQFPNYSSELNVNALELDDSALYLCASSGGGLSQETQYFGPGTRLLVL.

This chain links TRBV29-1 with TRBJ2-7; possible D gene TRBD1, 8 bases. The germline CDR1 and CDR2 sequences are SQVTM and ANQGSEA. Trimming removed 4 bases from V and 3 bases from J, with 13 bases in between. There are 13 residues in the CDR3. The CDR3 sequence is CSVVNRGGYEQYF. In nucleotides, the CDR3 is TGCAGCGTTGTGAACAGGGGGGGCTACGAGCAGTACTTC.

V is TRBV4-1 and J is TRBJ2-1, with 7 bases lining up with TRBD2. The V gene's germline CDR1 is MGHRA and CDR2 YSYEKL. The CDR3 covers 16 residues. J gave up 7 bases and V 4 bases, and 13 bases lay outside the gene matches. The CDR3, as DNA: TGCGCCAGCAGCCCGGGTGGGGAGGGTCTTACGAATGAGCAGTTCTTC. Translated, it gives CASSPGGEGLTNEQFF.

The chain joins TRBV5-4 to TRBJ2-7; TRBD1 or TRBD2 may be the D gene (5 bases each). Trimming shortened V by 0 bases and J by 6 bases, and 13 bases separated the two germline ends. This CDR3 is built from 14 residues. Per the germline V gene, CDR1 is SGHNT and CDR2 is YYREEE (reference sequence). The CDR3 here is CASSLAGAQAEQYF. The CDR3 DNA follows: TGTGCCAGCAGCTTGGCCGGGGCGCAGGCCGAGCAGTACTTC.

This clonotype was observed a handful of times. The CDR3 spells CSVEGGETQYF. CDR3 DNA: TGCAGCGTTGAGGGGGGAGAGACCCAGTACTTC. J is TRBJ2-5 and V is TRBV29-1; tentatively, D is TRBD2 (6 bases). Germline CDR1 SQVTM, CDR2 ANQGSEA. The CDR3 runs to 11 residues. The germline V and J ends were trimmed by 3 bases and 4 bases, with 6 bases remaining between them.

This clonotype was observed a single time. The CDR3 loop reads CASSSSGTGRRGEQYF. The CDR3, as DNA: TGTGCCAGCAGTTCGTCCGGGACAGGGCGTCGCGGAGAGCAGTACTTC. This rearrangement joins TRBV27 to TRBJ2-7, with TRBD1 matching 9 bases. With 4 bases clipped from V and 7 bases from J, the junction kept 14 bases outside the gene matches. Germline loops: CDR1 MNHEY, CDR2 SMNVEV (reference sequence). The CDR3 loop spans 16 amino acids.

The chain employs TRBV20-1 and TRBJ2-3; D call uncertain. V gave up 3 bases and J gave up 5 bases, with 9 bases separating them. Germline CDR1 is DFQATT and CDR2 is SNEGSKA (reference sequence). The CDR3 extends over 12 amino acids. In DNA, the CDR3 is TGCAGTGCTAGTGCTACCAGAGATACGCAGTATTTT. Its protein product is CSASATRDTQYF.

This chain connects TRBV6-2 or TRBV6-3 to TRBJ2-7; D not resolved. Germline CDR1 reads MNHEY; CDR2 reads SVGEGT. V shed 7 bases and J shed 5 bases, with 9 bases lying between them. The CDR3 is made up of 11 amino acids. CDR3 region: CASIGRDEQYF. In DNA, the CDR3 is TGTGCCAGCATTGGAAGAGACGAGCAGTACTTC.

This clonotype has only a few counts. V usage is TRBV9 and J usage is TRBJ2-3; 9 bases agree with TRBD2. Trimming cost V 4 bases and J 1 base; bases outside gene matches: 4. This CDR3 contains 15 residues. Germline CDR1 reads SGDLS; CDR2 reads YYNGEE. CDR3 DNA: TGTGCCAGCAGCCCTAGGACTAGCGGCACAGATACGCAGTATTTT. Protein sequence: CASSPRTSGTDTQYF.